Following are 19 T cell receptor beta chains from one sample sequenced in a study of glioma-infiltrating T cells after dendritic cell vaccination. Sequencing used immunoSEQ multiplex PCR; TCRdb keeps in-frame clones, though not all of them. The data hold around 100,000 clones, with roughly 79% observed a single time. Here the sequenced sample was blood, taken before dendritic cell vaccination. These TCRs come from a human donor with glioblastoma.

This clone turned up a few times. The CDR3 bases are TGTGCCAGCAGGCCGGGACAGGGGGTCTTGGAGACCCAGTACTTC. Protein sequence: CASRPGQGVLETQYF. The gene calls are TRBV2 and TRBJ2-5, with TRBD1 matching over 11 bases. After removal of 6 bases from V and 5 bases from J, the junction contained 8 bases not matched to a gene. The CDR3 covers 15 residues. Germline V gives CDR1 SNHLY, CDR2 FYNNEI.

This clone was detected a few times. The chain joins TRBV4-1 to TRBJ2-5; TRBD2 matches 7 bases. The CDR3 is 17 amino acids. J lost 5 bases, V lost 0 bases, and 12 bases had no gene match. Germline V gene sequence: CDR1 MGHRA, CDR2 YSYEKL. The CDR3 spells CASSQDGSGEGWETQYF. In DNA form, the CDR3 reads TGCGCCAGCAGCCAAGATGGCAGCGGGGAGGGTTGGGAGACCCAGTACTTC.

This chain links TRBV14 with TRBJ1-2, with D perhaps TRBD1 (5 bases). V lost 3 bases, J lost 4 bases, and 24 bases lay in between. The CDR3 spans 18 residues. Germline lookup yields CDR1 SGHDN and CDR2 FVKESK. CDR3 in amino acids: CASSHPKGAGLFGYGYTF. CDR3 sequence (DNA): TGTGCCAGCAGCCATCCCAAGGGCGCAGGGCTTTTCGGCTATGGCTACACCTTC.

Written as DNA, the CDR3 is TGTGCCAGTAGGAACCACCCCGGGACAGAGCGGGATTCACCCCTCCACTTT. Translation: CASRNHPGTERDSPLHF. The V and J genes are TRBV19 and TRBJ1-6; TRBD1 agrees at 7 bases. The ends lost 6 bases at V and 8 bases at J; junction bases unmatched: 16. Germline CDR1 and CDR2: LNHDA and SQIVND (reference sequence). The CDR3 has 17 amino acids.

The rearrangement links TRBV19 to TRBJ1-2; 8 nucleotides match TRBD1. The V segment lost 1 base and the J segment 7 bases; nucleotides outside the gene matches: 5. The germline V gene encodes CDR1 LNHDA and CDR2 SQIVND (reference sequence). This CDR3 comprises 14 residues. The CDR3 region is CASSIAGGAGGYTF. For the CDR3, the DNA is TGTGCCAGTAGTATAGCAGGGGGCGCTGGTGGCTACACCTTC.

This clone was recorded once. V is TRBV5-1 and J is TRBJ1-1; 8 bases line up with TRBD1. From germline, CDR1 is SGHRS and CDR2 YFSETQ. The CDR3 has 15 amino acids. J gave up 3 bases and V 6 bases, and 10 bases lay outside the gene matches. In DNA, the CDR3 is TGCGCCAGCAACAGGGGGGGCAAAGGGGACACTGAAGCTTTCTTT. Translating gives CASNRGGKGDTEAFF.

The rearrangement joins TRBV6-1 to TRBJ1-5; D might be TRBD1 (6 bases). Germline loops: CDR1 MNHNS, CDR2 SASEGT. The CDR3 totals 17 residues. Trimming removed 4 bases from V and 0 bases from J, with 16 bases in between. The CDR3 is CASSGLRDTHSNQPQHF. The DNA of the CDR3 is TGTGCCAGCAGTGGACTCCGGGACACCCATAGCAATCAGCCCCAGCATTTT.

This chain links TRBV27 with TRBJ2-6, with TRBD1 identical over 9 bases. The length of the CDR3 is 13 residues. With 5 bases clipped from V and 12 bases from J, the junction kept 5 bases outside the gene matches. CDR1 is MNHEY, CDR2 SMNVEV, per germline (reference sequence). CDR3 nucleotides: TGTGCCAGCAGTGGGGGACAGGGAAGCGTCCTGACTTTC. This encodes CASSGGQGSVLTF.

The chain joins TRBV18 to TRBJ1-2, with a possible D match to TRBD1 (6 bases). The V gene's germline CDR1 is KGHSH and CDR2 LQKENI. CDR3 length equals 13 residues. With 6 bases removed from V and 6 bases from J, the gap between germline ends came to 14 bases. The CDR3 protein is CASSLDSLHGYTF. The DNA for the CDR3 is TGTGCCAGCTCTCTGGACAGCCTTCATGGCTACACCTTC.

This clone was found once. The chain carries TRBV6-5 and TRBJ2-3; D gene uncertain. Trimming pared 6 bases from V and 5 bases from J, leaving 6 bases between. CDR3 length equals 11 residues. Germline CDR1 and CDR2: MNHEY and SVGAGI. This CDR3 is CASRRRDTQYF. The CDR3 DNA sequence: TGTGCCAGCAGACGGAGAGATACGCAGTATTTT.

CDR3 in DNA: TGTGCCAGCAGCTTAGATTCTTCCTCCTACAATGAGCAGTTCTTC. Translating it yields CASSLDSSSYNEQFF. V usage is TRBV11-3 and J usage is TRBJ2-1; D is undetermined. The CDR3 has 15 amino acids. V was shortened by 0 bases and J by 0 bases, with 6 bases between the two germline ends. Germline V gene data show CDR1 as SGHNT and CDR2 as YENEEA.

This sequence joins TRBV6-1 and TRBJ2-5; D gene ambiguous. Germline V gives CDR1 MNHNS, CDR2 SASEGT. This CDR3 has 13 residues. V was pared by 2 bases and J by 5 bases, with 9 bases between. Here the CDR3 reads CASSESLMETQYF. CDR3 DNA: TGTGCCAGCAGTGAATCTCTTATGGAGACCCAGTACTTC.

This clone has a handful of counts. The genes are TRBV5-4 and TRBJ1-1; no reliable D call. The CDR3 consists of 12 residues. Germline V lookup: CDR1 SGHNT, CDR2 YYREEE (reference sequence). V dropped 3 bases and J dropped 8 bases, with 11 bases sitting between them. CDR3 DNA sequence: TGTGCCAGCAGCTCCCAGAGGTCAGAAGCTTTCTTT. Its protein product is CASSSQRSEAFF.

V gene TRBV11-2 combines with J gene TRBJ1-2; TRBD1 might be the D (5 bases). The CDR3 runs to 16 residues. Per the germline V gene, CDR1 is SGHAT and CDR2 is FQNNGV. Trimming cost V 3 bases and J 5 bases, with 19 bases left between them. The CDR3 DNA reads as TGTGCCAGCAGCTTCGGGTTGACGGGGGGAAGTTATGGCTACACCTTC. Encoded protein: CASSFGLTGGSYGYTF.

The rearrangement joins TRBV9 to TRBJ1-1; 9 bases map to TRBD1. This CDR3 has 15 residues. Germline V CDR1 and CDR2: SGDLS, YYNGEE. After removal of 3 bases from V and 0 bases from J, the junction contained 3 bases not matched to a gene. For the CDR3, the DNA is TGTGCCAGCAGCGACGGACAGGGGATGAACACTGAAGCTTTCTTT. Amino acid sequence: CASSDGQGMNTEAFF.

J is TRBJ2-2 and V is TRBV5-4; D unclear. The V end was cut by 0 bases, the J end by 0 bases, with 6 bases between. The CDR3 is 15 amino acids. Germline CDR1 and CDR2: SGHNT and YYREEE (reference sequence). CDR3 sequence: CASSLELPNTGELFF. The DNA of the CDR3 is TGTGCCAGCAGCTTGGAGCTTCCGAACACCGGGGAGCTGTTTTTT.

The chain links TRBV7-2 to TRBJ2-2, with 7 positions matching TRBD2. The V gene's germline CDR1 is SGHTA and CDR2 FQGNSA. V lost 2 bases to trimming and J lost 4 bases; unmatched junction nucleotides: 4. CDR3 length: 15 residues. CDR3 coding DNA: TGTGCCAGCAGCTTACTGGGGAGGGGCACCGGGGAGCTGTTTTTT. It translates to CASSLLGRGTGELFF. The full variable domain, completed using reference TRBV7-2 and TRBJ2-2, is GAGVSQSPSNKVTEKGKDVELRCDPISGHTALYWYRQSLGQGLEFLIYFQGNSAPDKSGLPSDRFSAERTGGSVSTLTIQRTQQEDSAVYLCASSLLGRGTGELFFGEGSRLTVL.

The table lists this clone with a few counts. The rearrangement links TRBV7-2 to TRBJ2-3; no reliable D call. Trimming took off 7 bases at V and 5 bases at J, with 10 bases between the two ends. The CDR3 spans 12 residues. Germline loops: CDR1 SGHTA, CDR2 FQGNSA. CDR3 DNA: TGTGCCAGCACCCGGGTTGGAGATACGCAGTATTTT. Residues: CASTRVGDTQYF.

V is TRBV19 and J is TRBJ1-4; 9 bases line up with TRBD1. V was pared by 10 bases and J by 5 bases, with 8 bases of the junction left unmatched. Germline CDR1 and CDR2: LNHDA and SQIVND (reference sequence). The CDR3 is made up of 14 amino acids. CDR3: CATTGTGINEKLFF. The DNA for the CDR3 is TGTGCCACAACCGGGACAGGGATAAATGAAAAACTGTTTTTT.